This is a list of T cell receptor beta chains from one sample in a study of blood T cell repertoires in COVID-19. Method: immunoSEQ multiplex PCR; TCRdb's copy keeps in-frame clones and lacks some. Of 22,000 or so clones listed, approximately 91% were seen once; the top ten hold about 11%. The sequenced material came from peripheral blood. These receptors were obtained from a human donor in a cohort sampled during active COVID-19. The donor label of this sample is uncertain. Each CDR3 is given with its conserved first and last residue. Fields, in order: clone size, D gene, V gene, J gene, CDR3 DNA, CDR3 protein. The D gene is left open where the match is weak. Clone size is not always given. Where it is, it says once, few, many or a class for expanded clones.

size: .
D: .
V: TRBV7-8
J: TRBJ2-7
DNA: TGTGCCAGCAGCCCCCAGGGACGGGAGAGTCGGGAGCAGTACTTC
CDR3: CASSPQGRESREQYF

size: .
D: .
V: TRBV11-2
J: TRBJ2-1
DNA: TGTGCCAGCAGCTTAGATGGGAGGTGGAATGAGCAGTTCTTC
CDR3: CASSLDGRWNEQFF

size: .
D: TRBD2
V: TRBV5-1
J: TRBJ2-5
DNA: TGCGCCAGCAGCTTGTCCGGGGAGGGAGAGACCCAGTACTTC
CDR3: CASSLSGEGETQYF

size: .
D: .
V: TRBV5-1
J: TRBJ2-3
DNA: TGCGCCAGCAGCTCGGGCAATTCGGAGGGCACAGATACGCAGTATTTT
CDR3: CASSSGNSEGTDTQYF

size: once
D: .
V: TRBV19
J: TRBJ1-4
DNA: TGTGCCAGTAGTCCAATGATCCGGGCAAATTACGACTCCCGGGGAAAACTGTTTTTT
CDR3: CASSPMIRANYDSRGKLFF

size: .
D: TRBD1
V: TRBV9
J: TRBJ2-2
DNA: TGTGCCAGCAGCCCTCGGGACAGAATCAACACCGGGGAGCTGTTTTTT
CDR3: CASSPRDRINTGELFF

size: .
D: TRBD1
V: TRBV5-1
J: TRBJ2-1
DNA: TGCGCCAGCAGCCCAGGGGACAGGGCCGGGAATGAGCAGTTCTTC
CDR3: CASSPGDRAGNEQFF

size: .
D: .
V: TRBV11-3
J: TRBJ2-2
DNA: TGTGCCAGCAGCCCGAGGTCCGGGGAGCTGTTTTTT
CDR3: CASSPRSGELFF

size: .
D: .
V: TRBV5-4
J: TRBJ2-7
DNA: TGTGCCAGCAGCTTGCAGCGGTCCTACGAGCAGTACTTC
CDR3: CASSLQRSYEQYF

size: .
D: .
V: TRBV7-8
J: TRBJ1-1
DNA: TGTGCCAGCAGCTTAAAACAGGGATTAGAAGCTTTCTTT
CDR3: CASSLKQGLEAFF

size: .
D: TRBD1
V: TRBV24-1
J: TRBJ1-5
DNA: TGTGCCACCAGTGATCCTTGGACAGGGGAAGGCAATCAGCCCCAGCATTTT
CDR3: CATSDPWTGEGNQPQHF

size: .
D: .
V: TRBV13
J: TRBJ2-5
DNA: TGTGCCAGCAGCGTACAAGAGACCCAGTACTTC
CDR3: CASSVQETQYF

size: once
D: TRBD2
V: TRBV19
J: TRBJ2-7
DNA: TGTGCCAGTAGTATACGGGGAGGGGAGCAGTACTTC
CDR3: CASSIRGGEQYF

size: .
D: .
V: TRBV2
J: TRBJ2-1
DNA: TGTGCCAGCAGGATGGTGGTCGGGGGAAATGAGCAGTTCTTC
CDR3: CASRMVVGGNEQFF

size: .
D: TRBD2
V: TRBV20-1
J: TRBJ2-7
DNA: TGCAGTGCGAGTGTGGGAGGGTACGAGCAGTACTTC
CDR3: CSASVGGYEQYF

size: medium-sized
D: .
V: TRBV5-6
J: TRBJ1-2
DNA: TGTGCCAGCAGCTCGGGGGACTATGGCTACACCTTC
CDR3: CASSSGDYGYTF

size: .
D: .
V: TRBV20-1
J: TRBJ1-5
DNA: TGCAGTGCTAGAGATGGCGGACTCCAGCATTTT
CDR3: CSARDGGLQHF

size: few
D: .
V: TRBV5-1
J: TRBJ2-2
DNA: TGCGCCAGCAGCTCGTGGAGCGGATTAAACACCGGGGAGCTGTTTTTT
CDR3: CASSSWSGLNTGELFF

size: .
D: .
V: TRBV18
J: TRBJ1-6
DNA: TGTGCCAGCTCACCTCGACAGAATTCACCCCTCCACTTT
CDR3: CASSPRQNSPLHF

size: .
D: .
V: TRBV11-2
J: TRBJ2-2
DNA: TGTGCCAGCAGCCATAAGCGGACCGGGGAGCTGTTTTTT
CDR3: CASSHKRTGELFF

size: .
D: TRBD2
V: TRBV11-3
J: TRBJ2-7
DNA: TGTGCCAGCACCCCAGGACTAGCGGTAGTCTCCTACGAGCAGTACTTC
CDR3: CASTPGLAVVSYEQYF

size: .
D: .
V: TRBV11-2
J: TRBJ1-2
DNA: TGTGCCAGCAGCCCCCAAGCCGATTCCGGCTACACCTTC
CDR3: CASSPQADSGYTF

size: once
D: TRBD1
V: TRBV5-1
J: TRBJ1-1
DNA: TGCGCCAGCAGACAGACAGGGGGCACTGAAGCTTTCTTT
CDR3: CASRQTGGTEAFF

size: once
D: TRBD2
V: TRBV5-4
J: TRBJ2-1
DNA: TGTGCCAGCAGCTTGGGTCTAGCGGGAAACTTTCGAGAGAATGAGCAGTTCTTC
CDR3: CASSLGLAGNFRENEQFF

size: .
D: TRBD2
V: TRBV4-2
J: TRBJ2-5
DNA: TGTGCCAGCAGCGGGCTAGCGGACGAAGAGACCCAGTACTTC
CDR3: CASSGLADEETQYF

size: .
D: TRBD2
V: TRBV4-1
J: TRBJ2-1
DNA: TGCGCCAGCAGCCAACCGGGACTAGCGGACAACAATGAGCAGTTCTTC
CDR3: CASSQPGLADNNEQFF

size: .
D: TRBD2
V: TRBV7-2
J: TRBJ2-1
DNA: TGTGCCAGCAGCTTAGCCTATTGGACTAGCGGGAGGGTAAATGAGCAGTTCTTC
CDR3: CASSLAYWTSGRVNEQFF

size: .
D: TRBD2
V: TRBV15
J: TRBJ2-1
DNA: TGTGCCACCAGCAAGACTAGCGGGAGGGGCTCCTACAATGAGCAGTTCTTC
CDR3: CATSKTSGRGSYNEQFF

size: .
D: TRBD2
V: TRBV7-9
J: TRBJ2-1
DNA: TGTGCCAGCAGCTCTCGACTAGCGGGAGGGTCTGAGCAGTTCTTC
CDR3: CASSSRLAGGSEQFF

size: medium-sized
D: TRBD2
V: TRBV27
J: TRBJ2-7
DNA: TGTGCCAGCAGTCTTCGGACTAGCGGGGTCTCCGAGCAGTACTTC
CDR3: CASSLRTSGVSEQYF

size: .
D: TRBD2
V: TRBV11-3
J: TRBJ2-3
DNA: TGTGCCAGCAGCTTACGCCGTGGCGGGAGGTCAGATACGCAGTATTTT
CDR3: CASSLRRGGRSDTQYF

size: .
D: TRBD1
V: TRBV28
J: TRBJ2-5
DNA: TGTGCCAGCAGTGACAGGGTCAAAGAGACCCAGTACTTC
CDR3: CASSDRVKETQYF

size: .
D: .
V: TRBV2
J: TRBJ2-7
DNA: TGTGCCTCCCGCCCCCCTACCCGCGAGCAGTACTTC
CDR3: CASRPPTREQYF

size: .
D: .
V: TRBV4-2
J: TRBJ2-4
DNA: TGTGCCAGCAGCCAAGATCTCAGGGGCATTCAGTACTTC
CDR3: CASSQDLRGIQYF